This entry describes one TCR beta chain. Its target is unknown. CDR3 length equals 15 residues. V dropped 0 bases and J dropped 4 bases, with 11 bases sitting between them. The sample originates from a study of radiotherapy plus CTLA-4 blockade in lung cancer. About the study: More than 15% of enrolled patients responded objectively, and more than 25% had disease control. Study outcomes and limitations: After treatment with radiotherapy plus ipilimumab, TCR clones that came from the tumor expanded in blood. The best predictor of response was reported to be early blood T cell clone dynamics, with interferon-beta.

Data came from immunoSEQ multiplex PCR; TCRdb stores just in-frame clones and leaves some out. The table lists 15,000 to 20,000 clones, roughly 83% of them singletons. Receiving focal radiation plus CTLA-4 blockade with ipilimumab were patients who had chemo-refractory metastatic non-small-cell lung cancer. The chain employs TRBV5-3 and TRBJ1-5; D possibly corresponds to TRBD1 (6 bases). TRBV5-3 is labeled an ORF, and its function is uncertain. The input for sequencing was peripheral blood, taken from a patient treated with radiotherapy plus ipilimumab. The clonotype comes from a human donor with non-small cell lung cancer whose response to radiotherapy plus ipilimumab could not be evaluated. The CDR3 is CARSLAGGRNQPQHF. In nucleotides, the CDR3 is TGTGCCAGAAGCTTGGCCGGGGGGCGGAATCAGCCCCAGCATTTT.